The T cell receptor (beta chain) described here comes from a study of OX40 agonist ivuxolimab in advanced cancers. Study summary: While on treatment, patients had intravenous ivuxolimab at 0.01 to 10 mg/kg every 2 weeks.

Findings and limits, study-wide: There were also nonresponders showing low normalized T-cell clonal expansion. The CD4+ and CD8+ T cells in the blood had expanded clonally by week 6 at 0.1 to 3.0 mg/kg.

Sequencing used immunoSEQ multiplex PCR; TCRdb keeps in-frame clones, though not all of them. The table has tens of thousands of clones, 78% seen once; the top ten hold about 20%. As concerns this clone: Its specificity is unknown.

The germline V gene encodes CDR1 MGHRA and CDR2 YSYEKL. The CDR3 spans 17 residues. With V trimmed by 4 bases and J by 4 bases, 10 bases remained unmatched. The receptor was isolated from an adult with an advanced solid tumor such as melanoma, head and neck, liver or kidney cancer. The V call is TRBV4-1, the J call TRBJ2-3, with 11 nucleotides matching TRBD2. The sequenced sample was CD4+ or CD8+ T cells sorted from blood, obtained in a trial of the OX40 agonist ivuxolimab. The CDR3 loop reads CASSPFTLAGGPDTQYF. CDR3 nucleotides: TGCGCCAGCAGCCCCTTCACCTTAGCGGGGGGGCCAGATACGCAGTATTTT.